The rows below give T cell receptor beta chains drawn from one sample of a study of cytomegalovirus exposure and HLA in healthy donors. Some clones are missing from TCRdb's copy, which holds only in-frame ones; the method was immunoSEQ multiplex PCR. Among some 170,000 clones listed, nearly 80% were seen once. Sequenced: PBMCs. The origin of the receptors is a man aged 18-30 years in good health and CMV-seropositive. The CDR3 runs from the conserved cysteine through the conserved F or W. The D gene is left open where the match is weak.

>.|TRBV19
CASIDSSRGHEAFF
>.|TRBV5-6
CASSGGPGGYEQYF
>.|TRBV7-8
CASSLGGRGTYTDTQYF
>.|TRBV15
CATSRVLGVSNQPQHF
>TRBD1|TRBV11-1
CASSLGDRVRTDTQYF
>.|TRBV18
CASSPRDKASSGNTIYF
>TRBD1|TRBV5-1
CASSLDRGYGYTF
>.|TRBV7-2
CASTIGGAGRPGYGYTF
>.|TRBV11-3
CASSLGQDTDTQYF
>TRBD2|TRBV4-2
CASSQGNPTSGTDTQYF
>.|TRBV7-8
CASSYHPQGNQPQHF
>TRBD2|TRBV27
CASSLSAGVDTQYF
>.|TRBV18
CASSPGLAGYGYTF
>.|TRBV6-6
CASSSEGDTEAFF
>.|TRBV28
CASSPTKERTPTYEQYF
>TRBD2|TRBV5-1
CASSSPRSAGVYNEQFF
>.|TRBV11-2
CASSLFDRNTEAFF
>TRBD2|TRBV27
CASSLTSGDYEQYF